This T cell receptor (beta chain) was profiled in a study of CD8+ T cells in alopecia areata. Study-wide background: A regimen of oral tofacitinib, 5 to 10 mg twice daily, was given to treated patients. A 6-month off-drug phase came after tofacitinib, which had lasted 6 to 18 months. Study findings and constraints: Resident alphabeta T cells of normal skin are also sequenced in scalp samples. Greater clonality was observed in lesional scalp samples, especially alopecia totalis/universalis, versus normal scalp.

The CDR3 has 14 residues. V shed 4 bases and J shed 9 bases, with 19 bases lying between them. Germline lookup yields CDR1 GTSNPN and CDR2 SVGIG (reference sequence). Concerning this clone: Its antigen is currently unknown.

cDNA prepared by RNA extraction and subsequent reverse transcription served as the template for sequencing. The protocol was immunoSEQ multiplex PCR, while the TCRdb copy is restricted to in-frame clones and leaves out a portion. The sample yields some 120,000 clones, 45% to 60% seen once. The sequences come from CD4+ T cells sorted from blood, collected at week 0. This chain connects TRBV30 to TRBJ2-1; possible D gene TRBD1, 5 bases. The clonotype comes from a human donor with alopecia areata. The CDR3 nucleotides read TGTGCCTGGAAAAGGGGTCAAATCTTGGGTGAGCAGTTCTTC. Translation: CAWKRGQILGEQFF.